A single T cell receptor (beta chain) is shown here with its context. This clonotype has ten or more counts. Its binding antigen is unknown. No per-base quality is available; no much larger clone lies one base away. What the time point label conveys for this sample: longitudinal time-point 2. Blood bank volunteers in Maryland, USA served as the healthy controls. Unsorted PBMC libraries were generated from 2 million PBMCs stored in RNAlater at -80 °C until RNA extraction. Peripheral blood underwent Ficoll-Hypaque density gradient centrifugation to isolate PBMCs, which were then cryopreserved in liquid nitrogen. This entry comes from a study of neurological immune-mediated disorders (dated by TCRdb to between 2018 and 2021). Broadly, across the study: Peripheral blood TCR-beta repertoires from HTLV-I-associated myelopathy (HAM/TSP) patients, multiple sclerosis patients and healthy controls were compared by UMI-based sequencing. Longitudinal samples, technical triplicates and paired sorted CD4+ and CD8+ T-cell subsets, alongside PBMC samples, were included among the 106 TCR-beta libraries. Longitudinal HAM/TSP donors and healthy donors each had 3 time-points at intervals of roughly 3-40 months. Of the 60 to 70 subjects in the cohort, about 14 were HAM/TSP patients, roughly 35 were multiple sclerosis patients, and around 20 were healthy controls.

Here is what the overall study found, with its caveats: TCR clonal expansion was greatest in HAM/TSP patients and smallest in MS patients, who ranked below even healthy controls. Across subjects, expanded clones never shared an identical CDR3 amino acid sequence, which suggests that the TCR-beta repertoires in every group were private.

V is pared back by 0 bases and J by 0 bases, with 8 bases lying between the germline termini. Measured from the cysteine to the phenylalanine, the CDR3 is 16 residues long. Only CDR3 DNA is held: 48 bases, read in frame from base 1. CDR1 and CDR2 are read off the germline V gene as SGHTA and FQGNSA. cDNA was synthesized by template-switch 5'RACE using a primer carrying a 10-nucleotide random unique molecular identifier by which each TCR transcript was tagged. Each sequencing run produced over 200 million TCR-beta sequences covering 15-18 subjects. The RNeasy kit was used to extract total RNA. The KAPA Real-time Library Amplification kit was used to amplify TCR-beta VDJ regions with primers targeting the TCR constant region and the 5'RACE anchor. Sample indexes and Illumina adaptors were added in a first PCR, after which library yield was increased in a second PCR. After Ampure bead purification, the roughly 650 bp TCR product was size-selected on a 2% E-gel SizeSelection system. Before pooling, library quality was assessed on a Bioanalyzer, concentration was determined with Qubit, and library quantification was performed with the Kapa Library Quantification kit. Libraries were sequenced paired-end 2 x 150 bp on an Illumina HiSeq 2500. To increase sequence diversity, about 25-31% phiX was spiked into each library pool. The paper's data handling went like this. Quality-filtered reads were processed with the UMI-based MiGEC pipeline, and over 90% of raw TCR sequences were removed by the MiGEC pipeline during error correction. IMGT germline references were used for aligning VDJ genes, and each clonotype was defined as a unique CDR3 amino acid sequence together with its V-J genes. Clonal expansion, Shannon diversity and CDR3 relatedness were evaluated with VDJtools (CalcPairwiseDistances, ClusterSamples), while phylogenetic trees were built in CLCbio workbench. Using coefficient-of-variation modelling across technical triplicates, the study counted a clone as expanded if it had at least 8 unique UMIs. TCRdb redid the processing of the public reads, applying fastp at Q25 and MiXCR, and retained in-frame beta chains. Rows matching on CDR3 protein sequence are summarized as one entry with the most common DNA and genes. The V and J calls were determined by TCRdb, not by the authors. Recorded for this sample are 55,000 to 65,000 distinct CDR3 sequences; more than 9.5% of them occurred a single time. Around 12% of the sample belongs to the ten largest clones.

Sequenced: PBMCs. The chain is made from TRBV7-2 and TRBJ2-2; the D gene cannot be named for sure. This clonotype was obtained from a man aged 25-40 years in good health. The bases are TGTGCCAGCAGCTTAGCGGCAGGCGCGAACACCGGGGAGCTGTTTTTT. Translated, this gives CASSLAAGANTGELFF. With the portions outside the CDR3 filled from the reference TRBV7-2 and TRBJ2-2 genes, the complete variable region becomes GAGVSQSPSNKVTEKGKDVELRCDPISGHTALYWYRQSLGQGLEFLIYFQGNSAPDKSGLPSDRFSAERTGGSVSTLTIQRTQQEDSAVYLCASSLAAGANTGELFFGEGSRLTVL.